The sequence of this TCR beta chain was determined in a study of cytomegalovirus exposure and HLA in healthy donors. PCR used 60 Vbeta primers and 13 Jbeta primers. Profiling relied on immunoSEQ multiplex PCR, and the TCRdb table lists in-frame clones only, not all of them. The sample consists of tens of thousands of clones, more than 85% of them appearing once. The CDR3 contains 17 residues. CDR1 is SGHAT and CDR2 is FQNNGV in the germline V gene. V dropped 5 bases and J dropped 0; count of bases not matched to a gene: 13. V and J are TRBV11-2 and TRBJ2-7, with 7 bases lining up with TRBD1. This receptor was obtained from a woman aged 18 to 35 in good health and CMV-seronegative. What was sequenced was PBMCs. In DNA form, the CDR3 reads TGTGCCAGCAGCCATCCCCGGGGTGGGACAGCCTCCTACGAGCAGTACTTC. This sequence encodes CASSHPRGGTASYEQYF. Filled out from reference TRBV11-2 and TRBJ2-7, the complete variable domain reads EAGVAQSPRYKIIEKRQSVAFWCNPISGHATLYWYQQILGQGPKLLIQFQNNGVVDDSQLPKDRFSAERLKGVDSTLKIQPAKLEDSAVYLCASSHPRGGTASYEQYFGPGTRLTVT.